The 27 T cell receptor beta chains given below trace back to one sample, sequenced in a study of OX40 agonist ivuxolimab in advanced cancers. The method was immunoSEQ multiplex PCR; TCRdb's version includes in-frame clones alone and lacks a portion of them. Altogether some 57,000 clones are present, roughly 84% being singletons, with the ten largest covering under 0.65%. The sequencing used CD4+ or CD8+ T cells sorted from blood, collected in a trial of the OX40 agonist ivuxolimab. The receptors shown here come from an adult with an advanced solid tumor such as melanoma, head and neck, liver or kidney cancer.

This chain links TRBV28 with TRBJ2-5; 8 bases are a match to TRBD2. CDR3 size: 17 residues. V was pared by 2 bases and J by 2 bases, with 10 bases of the junction left unmatched. Germline CDR1 reads MDHEN; CDR2 reads SYDVKM. CDR3 protein: CASSLTVRAGGQETQYF. The DNA for the CDR3 is TGTGCCAGCAGTTTAACTGTTCGGGCGGGAGGACAAGAGACCCAGTACTTC.

This clone was recorded only once. This CDR3 is also generated by other DNA sequences in the sample. The rearrangement joins TRBV10-3 to TRBJ2-3; 11 bases fit TRBD1. Unmatched junction bases numbered 0, after V lost 4 bases and J lost 3 bases. The CDR3 is 14 amino acids. Germline V gives CDR1 ENHRY, CDR2 SYGVKD. This CDR3 reads CAISGDRGTDTQYF. CDR3 bases: TGTGCCATCAGTGGGGACAGGGGGACAGATACGCAGTATTTT.

The chain couples TRBV27 to TRBJ1-3; D unclear. V lost 6 bases and J 0 bases, leaving 9 bases between the germline ends. Germline V gives CDR1 MNHEY, CDR2 SMNVEV (reference sequence). The CDR3 totals 14 residues. The CDR3 protein is CASSSGVSGNTIYF. DNA of the CDR3: TGTGCCAGCAGCTCCGGAGTCTCTGGAAACACCATATATTTT.

The chain employs TRBV29-1 and TRBJ2-1; a weak D match, TRBD1 (6 bases). Germline V CDR1 and CDR2: SQVTM, ANQGSEA. The length of the CDR3 is 13 residues. Trimming stripped 6 bases from V and 5 bases from J, with 14 bases between. The CDR3 region is CSVEDWDNNEQFF. DNA for the CDR3: TGCAGCGTCGAGGACTGGGACAACAATGAGCAGTTCTTC.

This chain uses TRBV10-3 with TRBJ1-2; D possibly corresponds to TRBD1 (6 bases). V dropped 5 bases and J dropped 3 bases, with 13 bases sitting between them. The V gene's germline CDR1 is ENHRY and CDR2 SYGVKD. The CDR3 is 14 amino acids. CDR3 DNA: TGTGCCATCAGTAAAGGGGGTGAGGACTATGGCTACACCTTC. Translation: CAISKGGEDYGYTF.

The V and J genes are TRBV19 and TRBJ1-2; no definite D call. Germline V CDR1 and CDR2: LNHDA, SQIVND (reference sequence). V was clipped by 6 bases and J by 0 bases, with 14 bases between them. The CDR3 length is 15 residues. CDR3 sequence (DNA): TGTGCCAGTAGCACCTACCGGGCCACTAACTATGGCTACACCTTC. Translated: CASSTYRATNYGYTF.

This chain connects TRBV7-5 to TRBJ2-3; TRBD2, the table's D call, was not compared with the DNA. TRBV7-5 is an annotated pseudogene. The CDR3 consists of 14 residues. The CDR3 protein is CARSSHGYTDTQYF. The CDR3 DNA reads TGTGCCAGAAGCTCTCACGGGTACACAGATACGCAGTATTTT.

The chain has TRBV11-2 and TRBJ2-1, with D perhaps matching TRBD1 (6 bases). This CDR3 comprises 15 residues. The ends were cut back, 3 bases at V and 1 base at J, with 10 bases in the middle. Germline CDR1 SGHAT, CDR2 FQNNGV. CDR3 protein: CASSFSTGSYNEQFF. CDR3 DNA sequence: TGTGCCAGCAGCTTCTCCACAGGGTCCTACAATGAGCAGTTCTTC. Variable domain in full (rest from reference TRBV11-2 and TRBJ2-1): EAGVAQSPRYKIIEKRQSVAFWCNPISGHATLYWYQQILGQGPKLLIQFQNNGVVDDSQLPKDRFSAERLKGVDSTLKIQPAKLEDSAVYLCASSFSTGSYNEQFFGPGTRLTVL.

This clone has just one count. This rearrangement joins TRBV9 to TRBJ1-1; D unresolved. Trimming shortened V by 3 bases and J by 1 base, and 7 bases separated the two germline ends. CDR1 and CDR2 from the germline V gene are SGDLS and YYNGEE. The CDR3 has 13 amino acids. The chain's CDR3 is CASSAHENTEAFF. The CDR3 coding sequence is TGTGCCAGCAGCGCTCATGAGAACACTGAAGCTTTCTTT.

The V call is TRBV4-2, the J call TRBJ2-1; D gene unclear. The V and J ends lost 0 bases and 0 bases respectively, with 6 bases between them. Germline V lookup: CDR1 LGHNA, CDR2 YNFKEQ. The CDR3 loop spans 15 amino acids. The CDR3 DNA sequence: TGTGCCAGCAGCCAAGAAGCGAGCTCCTACAATGAGCAGTTCTTC. Translated: CASSQEASSYNEQFF.

In nucleotides, the CDR3 is TGTGCCAGCAGCTTAGTAGATGGGACGCAACACGGCTACACCTTC. Its translation is CASSLVDGTQHGYTF. The V gene is TRBV7-2, the J gene TRBJ1-2; D possibly corresponds to TRBD1 (5 bases). Trimming left V 1 base short and J 8 bases short, with 17 bases between. The germline CDR1 and CDR2 sequences are SGHTA and FQGNSA. The CDR3 covers 15 residues.

V is TRBV14 and J is TRBJ1-3; 7 bases map to TRBD1. Per germline, CDR1 SGHDN and CDR2 FVKESK. The CDR3 contains 16 residues. V lost 1 base to trimming and J lost 11 bases; unmatched junction nucleotides: 14. The CDR3 reads CASSQALGTVKQSIYF. The CDR3 nucleotides are TGTGCCAGCAGCCAAGCTCTGGGGACAGTCAAACAATCCATATATTTT.

The rearrangement links TRBV27 to TRBJ2-3, with TRBD2 matching over 9 bases. The CDR3 covers 14 residues. V was pared by 10 bases and J by 4 bases, with 9 bases of the junction left unmatched. Germline loops: CDR1 MNHEY, CDR2 SMNVEV (reference sequence). The CDR3 DNA is TGTGCCACTAGGGGAGCGGGAGGTCCAGATACGCAGTATTTT. Its translation: CATRGAGGPDTQYF.

This clone occurred once. The chain is built from TRBV7-9 and TRBJ2-5; TRBD1 matches at 8 bases. V was clipped by 1 base and J by 5 bases; unmatched bases: 6. The length of the CDR3 is 15 residues. Germline assignment: CDR1 SEHNR and CDR2 FQNEAQ (reference sequence). The CDR3 reads CASSLGQGAVETQYF. DNA of the CDR3: TGTGCCAGCAGCTTAGGCCAGGGGGCTGTTGAGACCCAGTACTTC.

The chain employs TRBV7-6 and TRBJ2-5; 8 nucleotides line up with TRBD2. This CDR3 region has 14 residues. V dropped 5 bases and J dropped 0; count of bases not matched to a gene: 2. The germline CDR1 and CDR2 sequences are SGHVS and FNYEAQ. CDR3 nucleotides: TGTGCCAGCAGCGGAGCGGGGGACCAAGAGACCCAGTACTTC. This sequence encodes CASSGAGDQETQYF.

V is TRBV7-2 and J is TRBJ2-3; D is unresolved. The CDR3 runs 14 residues. The V end was cut by 5 bases, the J end by 4 bases, with 13 bases between. Germline assignment: CDR1 SGHTA and CDR2 FQGNSA. The CDR3 coding sequence is TGTGCCAGCAGCCCAAGCCTCAGCTCAGATACGCAGTATTTT. It yields the protein CASSPSLSSDTQYF.

The chain has TRBV7-9 and TRBJ2-1, with 9 bases matching TRBD2. The trim removed 1 base at V and 5 bases at J, leaving 9 bases unmatched. The CDR3 loop spans 17 amino acids. In germline, CDR1 is SEHNR, CDR2 FQNEAQ (reference sequence). CDR3 amino acids: CASSLGKSSGGNNEQFF. CDR3 coding DNA: TGTGCCAGCAGCTTAGGAAAGAGCAGCGGGGGGAACAATGAGCAGTTCTTC.

The rearrangement links TRBV18 to TRBJ2-2, with D perhaps matching TRBD2 (5 bases). Trimming took 5 bases from V and 0 from J, leaving 19 bases between them. The CDR3 covers 18 residues. The germline V gene has CDR1 KGHSH and CDR2 LQKENI. This chain's CDR3 is CASSTKLGAVSNTGELFF. In DNA form, the CDR3 reads TGTGCCAGCTCAACCAAGCTAGGAGCGGTTTCGAACACCGGGGAGCTGTTTTTT.

The gene calls are TRBV19 and TRBJ2-3; 9 nucleotides align to TRBD1. The CDR3 runs 14 residues. Germline V gives CDR1 LNHDA, CDR2 SQIVND (reference sequence). V dropped 9 bases and J dropped 0; count of bases not matched to a gene: 4. CDR3 sequence reads: CASTGGTSTDTQYF. CDR3 sequence (DNA): TGTGCCAGCACAGGGGGCACTAGCACAGATACGCAGTATTTT.

The V call is TRBV2, the J call TRBJ2-2, with 9 bases lining up with TRBD2. CDR3 length: 18 amino acids. Germline V gene sequence: CDR1 SNHLY, CDR2 FYNNEI. V lost 6 bases to trimming and J lost 0 bases; unmatched junction nucleotides: 11. The chain's CDR3 is CASSVTGSSGANTGELFF. The CDR3 region has the DNA TGTGCCAGCAGCGTAACAGGGTCTAGCGGGGCGAACACCGGGGAGCTGTTTTTT. Variable domain in full (rest from reference TRBV2 and TRBJ2-2): EPEVTQTPSHQVTQMGQEVILRCVPISNHLYFYWYRQILGQKVEFLVSFYNNEISEKSEIFDDQFSVERPDGSNFTLKIRSTKLEDSAMYFCASSVTGSSGANTGELFFGEGSRLTVL.

This chain links TRBV30 with TRBJ1-2; no definite D call. The length of the CDR3 is 13 residues. The V gene's germline CDR1 is GTSNPN and CDR2 SVGIG (reference sequence). With 1 base removed from V and 6 bases from J, the gap between germline ends came to 12 bases. CDR3 sequence: CAWSASRDNGYTF. CDR3 DNA sequence: TGTGCCTGGAGTGCGTCACGCGATAATGGCTACACCTTC.

This chain joins TRBV5-6 and TRBJ1-1, with D hard to call. V shed 4 bases and J shed 0 bases, with 7 bases lying between them. The CDR3 runs 13 residues. Germline V CDR1 and CDR2: SGHDT, YYEEEE. The CDR3, as DNA: TGTGCCAGCAGCCGGCATCTGAACACTGAAGCTTTCTTT. Translating gives CASSRHLNTEAFF.

The chain carries TRBV28 and TRBJ1-6; D is ambiguous. Germline V gives CDR1 MDHEN, CDR2 SYDVKM. The germline V and J ends were trimmed by 7 bases and 7 bases, with 5 bases remaining between them. The CDR3 loop spans 11 amino acids. CDR3 DNA: TGTGCCAGCAACAAAAATTCACCCCTCCACTTT. Translation gives CASNKNSPLHF. Variable domain in full (rest from reference TRBV28 and TRBJ1-6): DVKVTQSSRYLVKRTGEKVFLECVQDMDHENMFWYRQDPGLGLRLIYFSYDVKMKEKGDIPEGYSVSREKKERFSLILESASTNQTSMYLCASNKNSPLHFGNGTRLTVT.

This chain connects TRBV14 to TRBJ2-2; 7 bases line up with TRBD1. Losses at the gene ends were 4 bases for V and 3 bases for J; bases not matched to a gene: 2. The CDR3 contains 14 residues. Germline-derived CDR1 and CDR2 are SGHDN and FVKESK. CDR3 nucleotide sequence: TGTGCCAGCAGCCCCCAGGGGGACACCGGGGAGCTGTTTTTT. Translating gives CASSPQGDTGELFF.

This chain links TRBV6-6 with TRBJ2-5, with 7 bases fitting TRBD1. V was clipped by 4 bases and J by 7 bases; unmatched bases: 9. The CDR3 totals 14 residues. Per germline, CDR1 MNHNY and CDR2 SVGAGI (reference sequence). The CDR3 DNA is TGTGCCAGCAGTTCAGACAGGGACAAGGGGACCCAGTACTTC. Amino acids: CASSSDRDKGTQYF.

The genes are TRBV6-1 and TRBJ2-1; 9 bases are a match to TRBD2. Unmatched junction bases numbered 7, after V lost 2 bases and J lost 5 bases. The CDR3 is made up of 16 amino acids. Germline V CDR1 and CDR2: MNHNS, SASEGT. The CDR3 here is CASSEFAPSGDNEQFF. In nucleotides, the CDR3 is TGTGCCAGCAGTGAATTCGCCCCTAGCGGGGACAATGAGCAGTTCTTC.

The CDR3 spells CASSFSGGSYEQYF. The CDR3 region has the DNA TGTGCCAGCAGCTTTAGCGGGGGCTCCTACGAGCAGTACTTC. The J gene is TRBJ2-7, the V gene TRBV7-2, with TRBD2 matching 9 bases. V lost 3 bases, J lost 0 bases, and 0 bases stayed unmatched. CDR3 length: 14 amino acids. The germline V gene encodes CDR1 SGHTA and CDR2 FQGNSA.